The text below deals with one T cell receptor (beta chain). As for time point: after dendritic cell vaccination, including at tumor progression/relapse. This sample stems from a study of glioma-infiltrating T cells after dendritic cell vaccination. For the study at large: Dendritic cell vaccination trial patients had either newly diagnosed or recurrent glioblastoma.

The table came from immunoSEQ multiplex PCR; TCRdb's copy has only in-frame clones and leaves some out. The sample gives roughly 50,000 clones, about 89% of which show up once; about 5% is in the top ten. V shed 4 bases, J shed 5 bases, and the junction held 6 bases outside the gene matches. The CDR3 consists of 14 residues. Per the germline V gene, CDR1 is GTSNPN and CDR2 is SVGIG (reference sequence). V usage is TRBV30 and J usage is TRBJ1-4, with 8 bases identical to TRBD1. The material was blood, obtained after dendritic cell vaccination. The clonotype comes from a human donor with glioblastoma. CDR3: CAWTRTGLNEKLFF. CDR3 DNA: TGTGCCTGGACCCGGACAGGGTTGAATGAAAAACTGTTTTTT.